This passage covers 5 T cell receptor beta chains from one sample sequenced in a study of cytomegalovirus exposure and HLA in healthy donors. PCR involved 60 Vbeta and 13 Jbeta primers. Libraries were prepared by immunoSEQ multiplex PCR; TCRdb keeps only in-frame clonotypes and omits some of them. Among roughly 230,000 clones listed, roughly 73% were seen once. The source material was PBMCs. The receptors derive from a boy between 10 and 17 years old in good health and CMV-seronegative.

The chain joins TRBV6-5 to TRBJ1-2; 8 positions match TRBD1. From germline, CDR1 is MNHEY and CDR2 SVGAGI. The V segment lost 4 bases and the J segment 4 bases; nucleotides outside the gene matches: 2. CDR3 length: 13 residues. DNA of the CDR3: TGTGCCAGCAGTTCTGACAGGGGCTATGGCTACACCTTC. Encoded protein: CASSSDRGYGYTF.

Concerning this clone: This CDR3 is also generated by other DNA sequences in the sample. V usage is TRBV29-1 and J usage is TRBJ1-1; TRBD1 matches 11 bases. V was pared by 4 bases and J by 4 bases, with 2 bases of the junction left unmatched. The CDR3 consists of 13 residues. Germline CDR1 reads SQVTM; CDR2 reads ANQGSEA. The CDR3 protein is CSVGGTGGTEAFF. CDR3 DNA: TGCAGCGTTGGAGGGACAGGGGGCACTGAAGCTTTCTTT.

The gene calls are TRBV4-1 and TRBJ1-4; a possible D gene is TRBD1 (6 bases). Germline loops: CDR1 MGHRA, CDR2 YSYEKL. The CDR3 consists of 17 residues. V dropped 4 bases and J dropped 7 bases, with 22 bases sitting between them. CDR3 DNA: TGCGCCAGCAGCCCGGACAGCTTGAGACTTCGCCGTGAAAAACTGTTTTTT. Its translation: CASSPDSLRLRREKLFF.

The CDR3 DNA sequence: TGTGCCAGCAGTCCCGCGGGGGTAGTGGGTGAGCAGTTCTTC. It translates to CASSPAGVVGEQFF. The rearrangement links TRBV6-5 to TRBJ2-1, with 7 bases identical to TRBD2. Germline V CDR1 and CDR2: MNHEY, SVGAGI. J gave up 9 bases and V 5 bases, and 10 bases lay outside the gene matches. The CDR3 loop spans 14 amino acids.

The rearrangement joins TRBV27 to TRBJ1-6, with a possible D match to TRBD1 (5 bases). CDR3 length: 14 residues. Per the germline V gene, CDR1 is MNHEY and CDR2 is SMNVEV (reference sequence). Trimming stripped 2 bases from V and 7 bases from J, with 9 bases between. The CDR3 reads CASSLEKGNSPLHF. DNA of the CDR3: TGTGCCAGCAGTTTAGAGAAGGGGAATTCACCCCTCCACTTT.